A single sample gave rise to the 21 T cell receptor beta chains below, sequenced in a study of blood T cell repertoires in COVID-19. TCRdb keeps only in-frame clones here, not all; method: immunoSEQ multiplex PCR. This sample has over 85,000 clones, with around nine tenths found just once. Sequencing was performed on peripheral blood. The receptors were gathered from a woman aged 45 to 65 with acute or convalescent COVID-19.

The rearrangement links TRBV18 to TRBJ2-5; D not certain. CDR3 length: 12 residues. The V gene's germline CDR1 is KGHSH and CDR2 LQKENI. Trimming pared 2 bases from V and 5 bases from J, leaving 6 bases between. The CDR3 is CASSPNEETQYF. For the CDR3, the DNA is TGTGCCAGCTCACCAAACGAGGAGACCCAGTACTTC.

The chain couples TRBV27 to TRBJ2-3; D is possibly TRBD1 (5 bases). The CDR3 runs 13 residues. Germline loops: CDR1 MNHEY, CDR2 SMNVEV (reference sequence). Trimming cost V 6 bases and J 3 bases, with 10 bases left between them. CDR3 loop: CASRWQGTDTQYF. CDR3 DNA sequence: TGTGCCAGCAGGTGGCAGGGAACAGATACGCAGTATTTT.

J is TRBJ2-1 and V is TRBV14; tentative D call: TRBD2 (6 bases). V lost 0 bases and J 2 bases, leaving 11 bases between the germline ends. The CDR3 is 16 amino acids. CDR1 and CDR2 (germline): SGHDN, FVKESK. The CDR3 is CASSQEVAAPYNEQFF. In DNA, the CDR3 is TGTGCCAGCAGCCAAGAGGTAGCGGCCCCCTACAATGAGCAGTTCTTC.

V and J are TRBV3-1 (or the pseudogene TRBV3-2) and TRBJ2-5, with D perhaps matching TRBD1 (5 bases). The germline V gene has CDR1 LGHDT and CDR2 YNNKEL (reference sequence). Trimming stripped 1 base from V and 4 bases from J, with 10 bases between. The CDR3 has 14 residues. The CDR3 loop reads CASSQGDSLETQYF. DNA of the CDR3: TGTGCCAGCAGCCAAGGCGACAGCCTAGAGACCCAGTACTTC.

This clone has a single count. J is TRBJ2-3 and V is TRBV29-1; TRBD1 matches at 7 bases. CDR3 length equals 14 residues. CDR1 is SQVTM, CDR2 ANQGSEA, per germline. Trimming removed 4 bases from V and 3 bases from J; junction bases left unmatched: 7. Here the CDR3 DNA reads TGCAGCGTTGGACAGGGTTTCGTTACAGATACGCAGTATTTT. It encodes CSVGQGFVTDTQYF.

The gene calls are TRBV30 and TRBJ2-7; possibly TRBD2 for D (7 bases). CDR1 and CDR2 (germline): GTSNPN, SVGIG (reference sequence). CDR3 length equals 15 residues. V lost 0 bases, J lost 5 bases, and 17 bases lay in between. The chain's CDR3 is CAWSVEGGLSHEQYF. CDR3 sequence (DNA): TGTGCCTGGAGTGTAGAAGGGGGACTATCCCACGAGCAGTACTTC.

V gene TRBV28 combines with J gene TRBJ1-5; 7 bases line up with TRBD1. The germline V gene encodes CDR1 MDHEN and CDR2 SYDVKM. CDR3 length equals 14 residues. With 10 bases clipped from V and 6 bases from J, the junction kept 12 bases outside the gene matches. Written as DNA, the CDR3 is TGTGCCACCCGGCCCCAGGGGGACCCTCAGCCCCAGCATTTT. This encodes CATRPQGDPQPQHF.

This sequence joins TRBV10-1 and TRBJ2-1, with D maybe TRBD2 (7 bases). Germline CDR1 WNHNN, CDR2 SYGVQD (reference sequence). The CDR3 totals 13 residues. Trimming left V 10 bases short and J 9 bases short, with 19 bases between. The CDR3 here is CATARGAQGEQFF. The CDR3 DNA follows: TGCGCCACCGCTCGGGGGGCCCAGGGTGAGCAGTTCTTC.

The chain is built from TRBV19 and TRBJ1-6; 10 bases fit TRBD1. Per germline, CDR1 LNHDA and CDR2 SQIVND (reference sequence). V lost 8 bases to trimming and J lost 10 bases; unmatched junction nucleotides: 14. The CDR3 is made up of 16 amino acids. The CDR3 here is CASRDRGTGGGSPLHF. The CDR3 DNA reads TGTGCCAGTCGGGACAGGGGCACCGGGGGAGGATCACCCCTCCACTTT.

This sequence joins TRBV6-1 and TRBJ2-3; possible D gene TRBD2, 5 bases. Trimming cost V 0 bases and J 6 bases, with 16 bases left between them. CDR1 MNHNS and CDR2 SASEGT come from the germline V gene. The CDR3 runs to 16 residues. CDR3 DNA: TGTGCCAGCAGTGAAGCGTTTGGTTCATCGGGGGATACGCAGTATTTT. Its translation: CASSEAFGSSGDTQYF.

This chain links TRBV28 with TRBJ1-1; D not certain. In germline, CDR1 is MDHEN, CDR2 SYDVKM. The V and J ends lost 5 bases and 10 bases respectively, with 5 bases between them. The CDR3 length is 9 residues. The CDR3 DNA reads as TGTGCCAGCAGTCCCGGAGCTTTCTTT. Residues: CASSPGAFF.

The rearrangement uses TRBV6-5 and TRBJ2-7; 9 nucleotides line up with TRBD2. Per germline, CDR1 MNHEY and CDR2 SVGAGI. The CDR3 sequence is 15 residues long. V trimming: 2 bases; J trimming: 0 bases; junction bases outside the gene matches: 2. CDR3 sequence (DNA): TGTGCCAGCAGTTACGAGACTAGCGGCTCCTACGAGCAGTACTTC. This encodes CASSYETSGSYEQYF.

The rearrangement links TRBV6-5 to TRBJ1-1, with D maybe TRBD1 (5 bases). Germline V CDR1 and CDR2: MNHEY, SVGAGI. V was trimmed by 8 bases and J by 0 bases, leaving 10 bases between them. The CDR3 covers 13 residues. The CDR3 nucleotides read TGTGCCAGCTCTTGGGGGGTGAACACTGAAGCTTTCTTT. Translating it yields CASSWGVNTEAFF.

This chain links TRBV3-1 (or the pseudogene TRBV3-2) with TRBJ2-7, with D possibly TRBD1 on 5 matching bases. V gave up 1 base and J gave up 4 bases, with 11 bases separating them. Germline V gene data show CDR1 as LGHDT and CDR2 as YNNKEL (reference sequence). CDR3 size: 14 residues. The CDR3 sequence: CASSQALNRYEQYF. CDR3 coding DNA: TGTGCCAGCAGCCAAGCCCTAAACAGGTACGAGCAGTACTTC.

This chain connects TRBV7-9 to TRBJ1-2; TRBD1 might be the D (6 bases). This CDR3 contains 13 residues. CDR1 is SEHNR, CDR2 FQNEAQ, per germline (reference sequence). V lost 7 bases and J lost 4, with 13 bases in between. This CDR3 is CASNTDRFYGYTF. DNA of the CDR3: TGTGCCAGCAATACAGACAGGTTCTATGGCTACACCTTC.

V and J are TRBV18 and TRBJ2-1; a weak D match, TRBD2 (6 bases). Per the germline V gene, CDR1 is KGHSH and CDR2 is LQKENI. The V gene lost 5 bases and the J gene lost 6 bases, with 11 bases spanning the gap. CDR3 size: 13 residues. CDR3 amino acids: CASSTGDGNEQFF. The CDR3 coding sequence is TGTGCCAGCTCAACGGGGGACGGCAATGAGCAGTTCTTC.

This sequence joins TRBV28 and TRBJ2-2, with D hard to call. This CDR3 is built from 15 residues. Germline-derived CDR1 and CDR2 are MDHEN and SYDVKM. V was cut by 3 bases and J by 0 bases, with 8 bases left in between. CDR3 in amino acids: CASSLITANTGELFF. The CDR3 DNA reads TGTGCCAGCAGTTTGATCACAGCGAACACCGGGGAGCTGTTTTTT.

In its sample, this clone was seen once. The J gene is TRBJ2-7, the V gene TRBV2; the match to TRBD1 covers 9 bases. The J segment lost 1 base and the V segment lost 6 bases, leaving 10 bases of the junction unmatched. The CDR3 extends over 16 amino acids. Germline CDR1 SNHLY, CDR2 FYNNEI. CDR3 sequence reads: CASRSGTGTRSYEQYF. The CDR3 bases are TGTGCCAGCAGATCCGGGACAGGGACCCGTTCCTACGAGCAGTACTTC.

The chain uses TRBV3-1 (or the pseudogene TRBV3-2) and TRBJ2-5, with TRBD2 matching 9 bases. V was clipped by 3 bases and J by 5 bases; unmatched bases: 7. There are 15 residues in the CDR3. Germline V gene data show CDR1 as LGHDT and CDR2 as YNNKEL (reference sequence). CDR3 in DNA: TGTGCCAGCAGCCATGCAGCGGGAGGCGGGGAGACCCAGTACTTC. Amino acid sequence: CASSHAAGGGETQYF.

The chain joins TRBV6-5 to TRBJ1-2; D gene ambiguous. V lost 6 bases to trimming and J lost 4 bases, with 6 bases between them. CDR1 is MNHEY, CDR2 SVGAGI, per germline. The CDR3 runs 11 residues. The chain's CDR3 is CASRDFYGYTF. The CDR3 DNA is TGTGCCAGCAGGGACTTCTATGGCTACACCTTC.

CDR3 region: CASSDILRGEEHQPQHF. The CDR3 region has the DNA TGTGCCAGCAGTGACATTCTAAGGGGCGAAGAGCATCAGCCCCAGCATTTT. This rearrangement joins TRBV6-1 to TRBJ1-5; perhaps TRBD1 as D (5 bases). Looked up from germline, CDR1 is MNHNS and CDR2 is SASEGT. The CDR3 extends over 17 amino acids. Trimming removed 3 bases from V and 5 bases from J, with 20 bases in between.